Each of the 16 T cell receptor beta chains below was sequenced from the same sample in a study of breast tumors, draining lymph nodes, adjacent tissues. TCRdb re-called the multiplex PCR reads with MiXCR, one entry per CDR3 protein. The table has approximately 250,000 distinct CDR3 sequences, around 35% seen once; the top ten hold approximately 3.6%. Samples came from axillary lymph nodes draining the breast cancer. The specimen was axillary lymph node tissue. The receptors were gathered from a female donor with breast cancer. Some clones in this sample may be carry-over from other donors' samples.

This clonotype came up many times. The CDR3 sequence: CASSVRNSGNEQFF. The DNA of the CDR3 is TGTGCCAGCAGTGTGAGGAATAGCGGCAATGAGCAGTTCTTC. J is TRBJ2-1 and V is TRBV2; TRBD2 is a possible D gene (6 bases). The CDR3 consists of 14 residues. Trimming stripped 4 bases from V and 6 bases from J, with 13 bases between. Germline loops: CDR1 SNHLY, CDR2 FYNNEI.

The gene calls are TRBV7-2 and TRBJ2-5; TRBD1 aligns across 8 bases. The CDR3 is 16 amino acids. Germline lookup yields CDR1 SGHTA and CDR2 FQGNSA. The V and J ends lost 6 bases and 2 bases, in that order; junction bases with no gene match: 11. This CDR3 is CASSYTGTGGQETQYF. The CDR3 DNA reads TGTGCCAGCAGTTACACCGGGACAGGTGGGCAAGAGACCCAGTACTTC.

V and J are TRBV2 and TRBJ2-1; 8 bases are a match to TRBD1. V gave up 7 bases and J gave up 8 bases; unmatched junction bases: 4. Germline-derived CDR1 and CDR2 are SNHLY and FYNNEI. The CDR3 contains 12 residues. The CDR3, as DNA: TGTGCCAGCACTCCGACAGGGGATGAGCAGTTCTTC. It is translated as CASTPTGDEQFF.

This clonotype was detected ten times or more. This chain joins TRBV20-1 and TRBJ2-5, with TRBD2 identical over 8 bases. Per the germline V gene, CDR1 is DFQATT and CDR2 is SNEGSKA (reference sequence). The V gene end was trimmed by 4 bases and the J gene end by 2 bases; junction bases not matched to a gene: 9. This CDR3 contains 15 residues. CDR3: CSATNLGTSQETQYF. DNA for the CDR3: TGCAGTGCTACCAACTTGGGGACTAGTCAAGAGACCCAGTACTTC.

The table lists this clonotype with a few counts. This chain uses TRBV28 with TRBJ2-1; D assignment may be TRBD1 or TRBD2 (5 bases each). With 5 bases removed from V and 8 bases from J, the gap between germline ends came to 13 bases. In germline, CDR1 is MDHEN, CDR2 SYDVKM. This CDR3 is 13 amino acids long. CDR3 amino acids: CASSGDLGYEQFF. DNA for the CDR3: TGTGCCAGCAGTGGGGACCTCGGGTATGAGCAGTTCTTC.

The V gene is TRBV29-1, the J gene TRBJ2-3; 11 bases fit TRBD2. Germline CDR1 and CDR2: SQVTM and ANQGSEA. V gave up 6 bases and J gave up 1 base; unmatched junction bases: 3. This CDR3 is 14 amino acids long. The DNA of the CDR3 is TGCAGCGTGGAACTAGCGGGAGGCACAGATACGCAGTATTTT. The encoded protein is CSVELAGGTDTQYF.

This rearrangement joins TRBV20-1 to TRBJ2-3; 7 bases are a match to TRBD2. Germline V gene data show CDR1 as DFQATT and CDR2 as SNEGSKA (reference sequence). This CDR3 is 14 amino acids long. J lost 11 bases, V lost 3 bases, and 14 bases had no gene match. The DNA of the CDR3 is TGCAGTGCTAGGCAGCGGGGCCAATACAATGAGCAGTATTTT. Residues: CSARQRGQYNEQYF.

The sample holds many counts of this clonotype. The rearrangement uses TRBV20-1 and TRBJ2-7; D might be TRBD1 (6 bases). V was shortened by 1 base and J by 2 bases, with 15 bases between the two germline ends. Germline values: CDR1 DFQATT, CDR2 SNEGSKA (reference sequence). CDR3 length: 15 amino acids. The DNA of the CDR3 is TGCAGTGCTAGAGGGCCCAGGCCAGGGGCCTACGAGCAGTACTTC. Protein sequence: CSARGPRPGAYEQYF.

This clonotype was seen many times. This rearrangement joins TRBV2 to TRBJ2-5; 8 positions agree with TRBD2. CDR3 length: 13 residues. Trimming cost V 8 bases and J 6 bases; bases outside gene matches: 8. The germline gives CDR1 SNHLY, CDR2 FYNNEI. For the CDR3, the DNA is TGTGCCAGCGAAGTAGTAGCGGGACAGACCCAGTACTTC. Translated: CASEVVAGQTQYF.

This clonotype was seen many times. The rearrangement joins TRBV6-6 to TRBJ2-7, with 11 nucleotides matching TRBD1. The V gene's germline CDR1 is MNHNY and CDR2 SVGAGI (reference sequence). J was trimmed by 2 bases and V by 6 bases; bases with no gene match: 6. The CDR3 is 15 residues long. CDR3 coding DNA: TGTGCCAGCAGCCCCCCGGGACAGGGGGCCTACGAGCAGTACTTC. It translates to CASSPPGQGAYEQYF.

This clonotype came up many times. The rearrangement links TRBV20-1 to TRBJ1-5, with D perhaps TRBD1 (5 bases). CDR1 is DFQATT, CDR2 SNEGSKA, per germline (reference sequence). With 1 base removed from V and 5 bases from J, the gap between germline ends came to 9 bases. CDR3 size: 13 residues. DNA of the CDR3: TGCAGTGCTAGAGTTCGGGGGGATCAGCCCCAGCATTTT. Translation: CSARVRGDQPQHF.

In its sample, this clonotype was seen many times. The chain combines TRBV5-8 with TRBJ2-1; D may be TRBD1 (5 bases). Germline CDR1 and CDR2: SGHTS and YDEGEE. V was clipped by 1 base and J by 12 bases, with 11 bases between them. The CDR3 covers 12 residues. The CDR3 nucleotides are TGTGCCAGCAGCTTGAGCCCAGGGATGCAGTTCTTC. The encoded protein is CASSLSPGMQFF.

The rearrangement joins TRBV19 to TRBJ2-1; TRBD2 matches 13 bases. The germline V gene has CDR1 LNHDA and CDR2 SQIVND (reference sequence). V lost 10 bases and J lost 6; bases outside the gene matches: 9. This CDR3 spans 15 amino acids. CDR3: CATMGTSGRANEQFF. CDR3 DNA sequence: TGTGCCACTATGGGAACTAGCGGGAGGGCCAATGAGCAGTTCTTC.

In its sample, this clonotype was seen a few times. This chain uses TRBV6-5 with TRBJ2-3, with D maybe TRBD1 (5 bases). Looked up from germline, CDR1 is MNHEY and CDR2 is SVGAGI. The CDR3 sequence is 17 residues long. V was trimmed by 0 bases and J by 5 bases, leaving 18 bases between them. The CDR3 DNA reads TGTGCCAGCAGTTACTCGGCCAGGGCCTCTACCATAGATACGCAGTATTTT. Translated, it gives CASSYSARASTIDTQYF.

This chain connects TRBV7-9 to TRBJ1-6, with TRBD1 matching 8 bases. Germline assignment: CDR1 SEHNR and CDR2 FQNEAQ (reference sequence). V dropped 1 base and J dropped 9; count of bases not matched to a gene: 8. CDR3 length equals 16 residues. As DNA, the CDR3 is TGTGCCAGCAGCTTAGACGGGACAGGCAAAGGTTCACCCCTCCACTTT. It translates to CASSLDGTGKGSPLHF.

The chain employs TRBV4-2 and TRBJ2-5; 8 bases line up with TRBD2. This CDR3 is 13 amino acids long. From germline, CDR1 is LGHNA and CDR2 YNFKEQ. V lost 8 bases to trimming and J lost 7 bases; unmatched junction nucleotides: 9. The CDR3 sequence: CASSKPGLGTQYF. In DNA, the CDR3 is TGTGCCAGCTCCAAACCGGGACTAGGGACCCAGTACTTC.